The present T cell receptor (beta chain) was sequenced within a study of OX40 agonist ivuxolimab in advanced cancers. TCRdb's copy holds only in-frame clones and misses some; the assay was immunoSEQ multiplex PCR. Among about 73,000 clones listed, 70% to 90% were seen once. This clone turned up a few times. This same CDR3 is encoded by further DNA sequences in the sample. The CDR3 runs 14 residues. The V gene end was trimmed by 2 bases and the J gene end by 5 bases; junction bases not matched to a gene: 4. Per germline, CDR1 MNHEY and CDR2 SMNVEV (reference sequence). The sample consisted of CD4+ or CD8+ T cells sorted from blood, taken in a trial of the OX40 agonist ivuxolimab. The chain is built from TRBV27 and TRBJ2-3, with 7 positions matching TRBD2. The source of this sequence is an adult with an advanced solid tumor such as melanoma, head and neck, liver or kidney cancer. This CDR3 reads CASSLSAGVDTQYF. The CDR3 DNA reads as TGTGCCAGCAGTTTAAGTGCGGGAGTAGATACGCAGTATTTT.